The text below deals with one TCR beta chain. What it binds is not known. This entry is derived from a study of yellow fever vaccine responses in identical twins. Study-wide results and limits: As reported, the vaccine T cell response of twins seemed partly convergent and partly personalized.

V was clipped by 6 bases and J by 7 bases, with 22 bases between them. The CDR3 runs 15 residues. TCRdb reanalysed the RT-PCR reads using MiXCR and keeps one entry per CDR3 protein. The repertoire has around 660 distinct CDR3 sequences, 80% of them found once; the top ten carry around a sixth. Sequenced material: T cells from blood (PBMCs), unsorted or a sorted subset (not recorded which), taken before or after yellow fever vaccination (not recorded which). This TCR was sampled from a female donor who received the yellow fever vaccine. V usage is TRBV23-1 and J usage is TRBJ2-7; the D call may be TRBD1 or TRBD2 (5 bases each). TRBV23-1 is known as an ORF, though its function is uncertain. The CDR3 DNA reads as TGCGCCAGCAGCCCCGATGGGACGGGTGTCGGGGAGCAGTACTTC. Protein sequence: CASSPDGTGVGEQYF.